The T cell receptor beta chain under discussion was sequenced for a study of spatial heterogeneity in lung cancer. The CDR3 extends over 14 amino acids. V lost 7 bases and J lost 1, with 13 bases in between. Germline CDR1 and CDR2: SNHLY and FYNNEI. Time point noted: sample taken at primary tumor resection. Unsorted samples of tumor, nontumor lung or frozen PBMC had their whole RNA sequenced. TCRdb ran MiXCR on the 5' RACE reads and lists one entry per CDR3 protein. The table lists under 40,000 distinct CDR3 sequences, 5.2% of them singletons, with 25% to 30% in the top ten. This clonotype is labeled as medium-sized.

This sequence was found in a female donor with early-stage non-small cell lung cancer. The rearrangement joins TRBV2 to TRBJ2-5, with no clear D. The sample in question was PBMCs, obtained at surgery. This CDR3 reads CASNSRRPQETQYF. In DNA form, the CDR3 reads TGTGCCAGCAATAGCCGGCGACCCCAAGAGACCCAGTACTTC.